This is a list of T cell receptor beta chains from one sample in a study of T cell responses to AZD1222 COVID-19 vaccine. The repertoire was sequenced with immunoSEQ multiplex PCR; TCRdb's copy has only in-frame clones and lacks some. The sample includes 250,000 to 300,000 clones, about 94% of them seen just once. The sample here was peripheral blood, taken 28 days after the second AZD1222 dose. The receptors shown here come from an adult who received the AZD1222 COVID-19 vaccine. Each CDR3 is given with its conserved first and last residue. D genes are given only for firm matches. Rows give clone size only sometimes, using once, few, many, or a class for an expanded clone.

D,size,V,length,J,CDR3,DNA
TRBD1,few,TRBV19,18,TRBJ2-6,CASSTRTGGRAGANVLTF,TGTGCCAGTAGTACACGGACAGGGGGCAGGGCTGGGGCCAACGTCCTGACTTTC
.,.,TRBV10-3,15,TRBJ2-3,CAISESPGGTDTQYF,TGTGCCATCAGTGAGTCGCCAGGGGGCACAGATACGCAGTATTTT
TRBD1,.,TRBV3-1/TRBV3-2,13,TRBJ1-2,CASSARDRGVYTF,TGTGCCAGCAGCGCCCGGGACAGGGGCGTCTACACCTTC
.,.,TRBV4-3,18,TRBJ2-6,CASSQEPWMRTGANVLTF,TGCGCCAGCAGCCAAGAGCCTTGGATGAGGACCGGGGCCAACGTCCTGACTTTC
.,.,TRBV5-4,14,TRBJ2-3,CASSSLGGTDTQYF,TGTGCCAGCAGCTCCCTAGGAGGAACAGATACGCAGTATTTT
TRBD1,.,TRBV6-5,14,TRBJ1-2,CASSYGTGKYGYTF,TGTGCCAGCAGTTACGGGACAGGGAAATATGGCTACACCTTC
.,.,TRBV11-2,11,TRBJ2-1,CASSLGPSGFF,TGTGCCAGCAGCCTAGGGCCCTCTGGATTCTTC
.,once,TRBV15,15,TRBJ1-5,CATSSAPANKQPQHF,TGTGCCACCAGCAGTGCTCCAGCTAATAAGCAGCCCCAGCATTTT
.,.,TRBV7-2,15,TRBJ1-5,CASSLNRDQNQPQHF,TGTGCCAGCAGCTTAAATAGGGACCAAAATCAGCCCCAGCATTTT
.,.,TRBV4-2,19,TRBJ2-4,CASSQSRVSVEVARNIQYF,TGTGCCAGCAGCCAATCCCGAGTGAGCGTTGAGGTGGCCAGAAACATTCAGTACTTC
.,.,TRBV19,11,TRBJ2-5,CASSIETTQYF,TGTGCCAGTAGTATAGAGACGACCCAGTACTTC
.,.,TRBV5-1,18,TRBJ2-7,CASSYGSGGRGRSLEQYF,TGCGCCAGCAGCTACGGGTCAGGGGGCCGCGGGAGATCCCTCGAGCAGTACTTC
.,.,TRBV14,11,TRBJ2-1,CASSQDSEQFF,TGTGCCAGCAGCCAAGATTCTGAGCAGTTCTTC
TRBD1,.,TRBV5-1,15,TRBJ2-1,CASSFGQGILNEQFF,TGCGCCAGCAGCTTTGGACAGGGGATATTGAATGAGCAGTTCTTC
.,.,TRBV30,13,TRBJ2-7,CAWSLGDPNEQYF,TGTGCCTGGAGTTTGGGTGACCCCAACGAGCAGTACTTC
TRBD1,once,TRBV7-3,14,TRBJ1-5,CASSSQGPNQPQHF,TGTGCCAGCAGCTCACAGGGGCCCAATCAGCCCCAGCATTTT
.,.,TRBV15,16,TRBJ2-1,CATSGQTISSYNEQFF,TGTGCCACCAGCGGACAGACGATTAGCTCCTACAATGAGCAGTTCTTC
TRBD1,.,TRBV2,14,TRBJ2-7,CASMRDRGSYEQYF,TGTGCCAGCATGAGGGACAGGGGCTCCTACGAGCAGTACTTC
TRBD2,.,TRBV5-1,14,TRBJ2-2,CASRPGGETGELFF,TGCGCCAGCAGGCCTGGGGGGGAAACCGGGGAGCTGTTTTTT
.,.,TRBV30,13,TRBJ2-7,CAWSVGRTYEQYF,TGTGCCTGGAGTGTAGGAAGGACCTACGAGCAGTACTTC
TRBD1,.,TRBV24-1,13,TRBJ2-1,CATSQGTDNEQFF,TGTGCCACCTCACAGGGGACAGACAATGAGCAGTTCTTC
.,.,TRBV7-2,12,TRBJ1-1,CASSPSRSEAFF,TGTGCCAGCAGTCCAAGTCGGAGTGAAGCTTTCTTT
.,few,TRBV9,14,TRBJ2-2,CATSGTTKGGELFF,TGTGCCACCTCCGGGACAACCAAGGGCGGGGAGCTGTTTTTT
.,.,TRBV29-1,15,TRBJ1-3,CSVDRRDSTGNTIYF,TGCAGCGTTGACCGCAGGGACTCCACGGGAAACACCATATATTTT
.,.,TRBV5-1,13,TRBJ2-7,CASSLEWGNEQYF,TGCGCCAGCAGCTTGGAGTGGGGGAACGAGCAGTACTTC
TRBD1,.,TRBV27,14,TRBJ2-7,CASSSTGTDYEQYF,TGTGCCAGCAGTTCAACCGGGACAGACTACGAGCAGTACTTC
.,.,TRBV7-9,18,TRBJ2-4,CASSFRTEGSLAKNIQYF,TGTGCCAGCAGCTTTAGGACTGAGGGGTCGTTAGCCAAAAACATTCAGTACTTC
TRBD1,once,TRBV5-1,16,TRBJ1-4,CASSWNRDRADEKLFF,TGCGCCAGCAGCTGGAACCGGGACAGGGCCGATGAAAAACTGTTTTTT
.,.,TRBV4-1,15,TRBJ2-7,CASSQGTGGLYEQYF,TGCGCCAGCAGCCAAGGGACGGGCGGACTCTACGAGCAGTACTTC
.,.,TRBV2,12,TRBJ2-7,CASRWYSYEQYF,TGTGCCAGCAGGTGGTACTCCTACGAGCAGTACTTC
TRBD2,.,TRBV10-3,15,TRBJ2-3,CAISGVSGTTDTQYF,TGTGCCATCAGTGGGGTTAGCGGGACCACAGATACGCAGTATTTT
TRBD1,.,TRBV7-2,14,TRBJ2-7,CASSLGGQVNEQYF,TGTGCCAGCAGCTTAGGGGGACAGGTTAACGAGCAGTACTTC
TRBD2,.,TRBV5-4,16,TRBJ2-5,CASSFRLAGGQETQYF,TGTGCCAGCAGCTTCCGACTGGCGGGGGGGCAAGAGACCCAGTACTTC
.,.,TRBV7-3,15,TRBJ2-5,CASSLTGGLTETQYF,TGTGCCAGCAGCTTAACCGGGGGACTTACGGAGACCCAGTACTTC
TRBD2,.,TRBV19,13,TRBJ2-1,CASRARGVDEQFF,TGTGCCAGTAGGGCCCGGGGGGTGGATGAGCAGTTCTTC
.,.,TRBV7-2,13,TRBJ1-1,CASIKEGDTEAFF,TGTGCCAGCATCAAGGAGGGGGACACTGAAGCTTTCTTT
TRBD1,.,TRBV6-5,16,TRBJ2-7,CASSSRDRGPLREQYF,TGTGCCAGCAGTTCGCGGGACAGGGGTCCCCTTAGGGAGCAGTACTTC